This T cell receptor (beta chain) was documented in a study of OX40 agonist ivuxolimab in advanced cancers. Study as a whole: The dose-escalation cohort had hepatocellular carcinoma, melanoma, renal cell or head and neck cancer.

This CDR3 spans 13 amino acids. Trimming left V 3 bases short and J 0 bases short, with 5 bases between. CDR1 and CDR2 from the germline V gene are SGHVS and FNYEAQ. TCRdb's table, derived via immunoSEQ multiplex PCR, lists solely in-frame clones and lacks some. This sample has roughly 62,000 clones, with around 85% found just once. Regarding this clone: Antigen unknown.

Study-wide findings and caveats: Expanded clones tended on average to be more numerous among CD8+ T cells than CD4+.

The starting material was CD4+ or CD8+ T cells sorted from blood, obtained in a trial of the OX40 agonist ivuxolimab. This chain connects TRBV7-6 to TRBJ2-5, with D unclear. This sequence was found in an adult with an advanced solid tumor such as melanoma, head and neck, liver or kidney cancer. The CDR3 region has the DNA TGTGCCAGCAGCTTTTCTTACCAAGAGACCCAGTACTTC. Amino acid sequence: CASSFSYQETQYF.